Listed below are T cell receptor beta chains from one sample, sequenced in a study of OX40 agonist ivuxolimab in advanced cancers. Profiled with immunoSEQ multiplex PCR; TCRdb holds only in-frame clones, not every one. Of around 69,000 clones in the sample, around 88% are singletons; the top ten hold 2.5% to 3.5%. Here the sequenced sample was CD4+ or CD8+ T cells sorted from blood, taken in a trial of the OX40 agonist ivuxolimab. These receptors were taken from an adult with an advanced solid tumor such as melanoma, head and neck, liver or kidney cancer. Both conserved end residues are part of each CDR3. D genes are given only for firm matches. Expanded clones are given a class, and other clones once, few, many or no size at all.

clone_size j_call v_call cdr3_length d_call cdr3_nt cdr3_aa
. TRBJ1-2 TRBV2 12 . TGTGCCAGCAGGGGGGAGGGAAGAGGCTACACCTTC CASRGEGRGYTF
. TRBJ2-7 TRBV27 15 . TGTGCCAGCAGTCCCTCCAACCCATACTACGGCGAGCAGTACTTC CASSPSNPYYGEQYF
. TRBJ2-3 TRBV9 12 . TGTGCCAGCAGCGTAGCCGATAGCACGCAGTATTTT CASSVADSTQYF
. TRBJ2-6 TRBV18 15 . TGTGCCAGCTCACCGGTAGACAGTGGGGCCAACGTCCTGACTTTC CASSPVDSGANVLTF
few TRBJ1-1 TRBV18 14 . TGTGCCAGCTCACCACCGGGGGGTAGAACTGAAGCTTTCTTT CASSPPGGRTEAFF
. TRBJ1-1 TRBV11-2 14 . TGTGCCAGCAGCCCCGCGGGTTACAACACTGAAGCTTTCTTT CASSPAGYNTEAFF
. TRBJ1-3 TRBV14 13 . TGTGCCAGCAGCCAACTGCAGGGAAACACCATATATTTT CASSQLQGNTIYF
. TRBJ2-3 TRBV7-9 15 . TGTGCCAGCAGCACGCTAGCTGGGAGCACAGATACGCAGTATTTT CASSTLAGSTDTQYF
. TRBJ1-5 TRBV19 14 . TGTGCCAGTAGTATAACGGAAGGCAATCAGCCCCAGCATTTT CASSITEGNQPQHF
. TRBJ2-5 TRBV15 12 . TGTGCCACCAGCAGAGATCGAGAGACCCAGTACTTC CATSRDRETQYF
. TRBJ1-4 TRBV11-3 15 . TGTGCCAGCAGCTTAGGGGCCAACAGGGATGAAAAACTGTTTTTT CASSLGANRDEKLFF
. TRBJ2-1 TRBV5-6 14 . TGTGCCAGCAGCTCCCAGAGTGGGGGGCAGGAGCAGTTCTTC CASSSQSGGQEQFF
. TRBJ2-1 TRBV28 16 . TGTGCCAGCAGTTTAGCGGGACTGAGTTCTTTCAATGAGCAGTTCTTC CASSLAGLSSFNEQFF